A single sample gave rise to the 26 T cell receptor beta chains below, sequenced in a study of blood T cell repertoires in COVID-19. Some clones are missing from TCRdb's copy, which holds only in-frame ones; the method was immunoSEQ multiplex PCR. The repertoire holds under 200,000 clones, with 87% as singletons. Material: peripheral blood. Every receptor here comes from an older woman who had recovered from COVID-19.

The chain recombines TRBV5-1 with TRBJ2-1, with 7 bases that match TRBD2. Germline V gives CDR1 SGHRS, CDR2 YFSETQ. This CDR3 has 15 residues. V was pared by 0 bases and J by 4 bases, with 4 bases of the junction left unmatched. The CDR3 reads CASSLDGGMYNEQFF. In DNA form, the CDR3 reads TGCGCCAGCAGCTTGGACGGGGGGATGTACAATGAGCAGTTCTTC.

This chain links TRBV28 with TRBJ1-4; 7 positions agree with TRBD1. Trimming cost V 5 bases and J 17 bases; bases outside gene matches: 11. Germline values: CDR1 MDHEN, CDR2 SYDVKM. CDR3 size: 12 residues. The CDR3 reads CASSPSTGYPFF. DNA for the CDR3: TGTGCCAGCAGTCCTTCGACAGGGTATCCATTTTTT.

The chain carries TRBV5-1 and TRBJ2-2; a weak D match, TRBD2 (6 bases). The CDR3 loop spans 16 amino acids. V was clipped by 1 base and J by 6 bases, with 16 bases between them. The germline V gene has CDR1 SGHRS and CDR2 YFSETQ. The CDR3 bases are TGCGCCAGCAGCTTGCCTTCGTCGGAGGGCGCCGGGGAGCTGTTTTTT. It encodes CASSLPSSEGAGELFF.

The chain links TRBV10-1 to TRBJ1-2, with 8 bases lining up with TRBD1. The CDR3 totals 13 residues. The germline V gene encodes CDR1 WNHNN and CDR2 SYGVQD (reference sequence). Unmatched junction bases numbered 8, after V lost 7 bases and J lost 7 bases. The CDR3 nucleotides read TGCGCCAGCACACCCGGACAGGGTGGTGGCTACACCTTC. It codes for CASTPGQGGGYTF.

The V gene is TRBV25-1, the J gene TRBJ1-2; no clear D. The length of the CDR3 is 14 residues. V was shortened by 3 bases and J by 2 bases, with 10 bases between the two germline ends. Germline CDR1 and CDR2: MGHDK and SYGVNS. This CDR3 is CASSDNGRNYGYTF. CDR3 DNA sequence: TGTGCCAGCAGTGATAACGGCAGGAACTATGGCTACACCTTC.

J is TRBJ1-4 and V is TRBV5-5, with D possibly matching TRBD1 (6 bases). V was pared by 0 bases and J by 8 bases, with 14 bases between. This CDR3 has 15 residues. Germline V lookup: CDR1 SGHKS, CDR2 YYEKEE (reference sequence). CDR3 coding DNA: TGTGCCAGCAGCTTGGGGCAGGGGTACGGAGAAAAACTGTTTTTT. It translates to CASSLGQGYGEKLFF.

The chain uses TRBV19 and TRBJ1-2, with D perhaps matching TRBD1 (5 bases). The V end was cut by 3 bases, the J end by 3 bases, with 11 bases between. Germline CDR1 LNHDA, CDR2 SQIVND (reference sequence). The CDR3 sequence is 14 residues long. CDR3 DNA sequence: TGTGCCAGTAGTATGGATGGCAGGGACTATGGCTACACCTTC. Protein sequence: CASSMDGRDYGYTF.

This clone has a single count. The V call is TRBV28, the J call TRBJ1-2, with D perhaps TRBD1 (6 bases). This CDR3 is 13 amino acids long. Trimming took 8 bases from V and 1 from J, leaving 11 bases between them. CDR1 MDHEN and CDR2 SYDVKM come from the germline V gene. The CDR3 DNA follows: TGTGCCAGCCAAAACAGGGATAACTATGGCTACACCTTC. Translated, it gives CASQNRDNYGYTF.

The chain has TRBV28 and TRBJ1-3; TRBD1 matches 8 bases. This CDR3 has 15 residues. Germline CDR1 and CDR2: MDHEN and SYDVKM. V trimming: 6 bases; J trimming: 2 bases; junction bases outside the gene matches: 6. The CDR3 bases are TGTGCCAGCAGACCCGACAGGGGTACTGGAAACACCATATATTTT. Translating gives CASRPDRGTGNTIYF.

V and J are TRBV4-1 and TRBJ2-1; TRBD2 agrees at 12 bases. The J segment lost 8 bases and the V segment lost 2 bases, leaving 7 bases of the junction unmatched. The CDR3 is 16 residues long. Germline V gene sequence: CDR1 MGHRA, CDR2 YSYEKL. The CDR3 reads CASSQLAGGPNHEQFF. For the CDR3, the DNA is TGCGCCAGCAGCCAACTAGCGGGGGGGCCGAACCATGAGCAGTTCTTC.

The chain employs TRBV5-1 and TRBJ2-1; tentative D call: TRBD1 (6 bases). This CDR3 spans 14 amino acids. V was pared by 0 bases and J by 10 bases, with 14 bases between. Germline V gene sequence: CDR1 SGHRS, CDR2 YFSETQ. The CDR3 loop is CASSLADSGREQFF. For the CDR3, the DNA is TGCGCCAGCAGCTTGGCGGACAGCGGTAGGGAGCAGTTCTTC. The full variable domain, in which reference TRBV5-1 and TRBJ2-1 provide the parts outside the CDR3, is KAGVTQTPRYLIKTRGQQVTLSCSPISGHRSVSWYQQTPGQGLQFLFEYFSETQRNKGNFPGRFSGRQFSNSRSEMNVSTLELGDSALYLCASSLADSGREQFFGPGTRLTVL.

This chain links TRBV7-6 with TRBJ2-3; 8 nucleotides match TRBD2. The V and J ends lost 2 bases and 0 bases, in that order; junction bases with no gene match: 4. The germline V gene encodes CDR1 SGHVS and CDR2 FNYEAQ. There are 16 residues in the CDR3. This CDR3 is CASSLSGGASTDTQYF. In DNA form, the CDR3 reads TGTGCCAGCAGCTTATCCGGGGGGGCTAGCACAGATACGCAGTATTTT.

The chain joins TRBV24-1 to TRBJ2-7; 10 nucleotides agree with TRBD1. The junction had 7 bases not matched to a gene; V was cut back by 2 bases and J by 7 bases. Germline CDR1 and CDR2: KGHDR and SFDVKD. CDR3 length: 15 residues. The CDR3 sequence: CATSDSWTGGWEQYF. CDR3 nucleotide sequence: TGTGCCACCAGTGATTCATGGACAGGGGGTTGGGAGCAGTACTTC.

This clone was counted only a few times. This sample also contains other DNA sequences that code for the same CDR3. The genes are TRBV30 and TRBJ1-6; D not resolved. This CDR3 has 12 residues. V shed 2 bases and J shed 6 bases, with 5 bases lying between them. The germline V gene has CDR1 GTSNPN and CDR2 SVGIG (reference sequence). The CDR3 DNA reads TGTGCCTGGAGTCCGGGTAATTCACCCCTCCACTTT. Protein sequence: CAWSPGNSPLHF.

The J gene is TRBJ2-3, the V gene TRBV7-6, with 8 bases identical to TRBD2. The germline CDR1 and CDR2 sequences are SGHVS and FNYEAQ. The V and J ends lost 5 bases and 1 base, in that order; junction bases with no gene match: 17. The CDR3 length is 19 residues. Here the CDR3 reads CASSLLAGGGTSGTDTQYF. DNA of the CDR3: TGTGCCAGCAGCCTCCTCGCCGGGGGGGGTACCTCTGGCACAGATACGCAGTATTTT.

This clone was seen a handful of times. The J gene is TRBJ1-1, the V gene TRBV12-3 or TRBV12-4, with a weak D call TRBD1 (6 bases). Trimming left V 6 bases short and J 6 bases short, with 11 bases between. The length of the CDR3 is 12 residues. CDR3: CASRLQGPEAFF. As DNA, the CDR3 is TGTGCCAGCAGGTTACAGGGCCCTGAAGCTTTCTTT.

DNA of the CDR3: TGTGCCAGCAGTCCCCTCGGGTCCTACAATGAGCAGTTCTTC. It specifies CASSPLGSYNEQFF. J is TRBJ2-1 and V is TRBV28; unclear D gene. The CDR3 contains 14 residues. Trimming pared 5 bases from V and 1 base from J, leaving 9 bases between. Germline values: CDR1 MDHEN, CDR2 SYDVKM.

This sequence joins TRBV6-1 and TRBJ2-5; TRBD2 agrees at 7 bases. Trimming took 1 base from V and 5 from J; bases not matched to a gene: 7. The CDR3 is 15 amino acids. Germline CDR1 MNHNS, CDR2 SASEGT. The CDR3 loop reads CASSEVQTSFETQYF. In DNA form, the CDR3 reads TGTGCCAGCAGTGAAGTGCAGACTAGCTTCGAGACCCAGTACTTC.

A single count supports this clone. The chain is built from TRBV3-1 (or the pseudogene TRBV3-2) and TRBJ1-1; D not certain. The CDR3 extends over 11 amino acids. Per germline, CDR1 LGHDT and CDR2 YNNKEL (reference sequence). Trimming pared 4 bases from V and 10 bases from J, leaving 10 bases between. In DNA form, the CDR3 reads TGTGCCAGCAGCCGCCAAGGGAGAGCTTTCTTT. This encodes CASSRQGRAFF.

The genes are TRBV27 and TRBJ1-5; 11 bases match TRBD1. The germline V gene encodes CDR1 MNHEY and CDR2 SMNVEV (reference sequence). The V and J ends lost 5 bases and 5 bases, in that order; junction bases with no gene match: 5. The CDR3 is made up of 15 amino acids. The CDR3 here is CASSPGQGAYQPQHF. DNA of the CDR3: TGTGCCAGCAGTCCAGGACAGGGGGCTTATCAGCCCCAGCATTTT.

This rearrangement joins TRBV28 to TRBJ2-7; D might be TRBD2 (6 bases). The length of the CDR3 is 13 residues. The V gene lost 3 bases and the J gene lost 6 bases, with 12 bases spanning the gap. The germline V gene encodes CDR1 MDHEN and CDR2 SYDVKM. CDR3 bases: TGTGCCAGCAGTTTCGTTGGGCGGGGCGAGCAGTACTTC. It specifies CASSFVGRGEQYF.

The rearrangement uses TRBV10-2 and TRBJ1-2; 9 bases map to TRBD1. J gave up 8 bases and V 5 bases, and 12 bases lay outside the gene matches. The CDR3 is 15 amino acids. CDR1 is WSHSY and CDR2 is SAAADI in the germline V gene. The CDR3 DNA follows: TGCGCCAGCAGTCCTCTGGGACAGGGATTGGAGGGCTACACCTTC. Translating it yields CASSPLGQGLEGYTF.

This clone was observed many times. The chain combines TRBV2 with TRBJ2-5; weak D call: TRBD2 (5 bases). The CDR3 runs to 13 residues. Germline V gene lookup returns CDR1 SNHLY and CDR2 FYNNEI. V shed 0 bases and J shed 4 bases, with 6 bases lying between them. The CDR3 bases are TGTGCCAGCAGTGAAGCTGAGGGAGAGACCCAGTACTTC. Amino acid sequence: CASSEAEGETQYF.

The chain uses TRBV6-5 and TRBJ2-1; TRBD2 matches at 9 bases. Germline assignment: CDR1 MNHEY and CDR2 SVGAGI. The CDR3 sequence is 15 residues long. V gave up 2 bases and J gave up 9 bases; unmatched junction bases: 8. The CDR3 region has the DNA TGTGCCAGCAGTTACCGTGTAGCGGGGGATTTTGAGCAGTTCTTC. It yields the protein CASSYRVAGDFEQFF.

About this clone itself: This specimen includes other DNA sequences encoding the same CDR3. V and J are TRBV7-2 and TRBJ1-1; possible D gene TRBD1, 6 bases. The CDR3 spans 14 residues. Germline CDR1 and CDR2: SGHTA and FQGNSA. V lost 5 bases and J lost 1, with 11 bases in between. CDR3 nucleotides: TGTGCCAGCAGCCCAAGGGGGGGGAACACTGAAGCTTTCTTT. Its protein is CASSPRGGNTEAFF.

The rearrangement links TRBV20-1 to TRBJ2-7, with D unresolved. V was pared by 6 bases and J by 5 bases, with 11 bases between. The CDR3 loop spans 11 amino acids. Germline V gives CDR1 DFQATT, CDR2 SNEGSKA (reference sequence). The CDR3 DNA reads as TGCAGTGCAAAGAAGTCAGACGAGCAGTACTTC. Encoded protein: CSAKKSDEQYF.